These 31 T cell receptor beta chains came from one sample sequenced in a study of T cells in women clearing cervical HPV infection. Clones were sequenced by immunoSEQ multiplex PCR, and TCRdb holds only the in-frame ones, with some missing. Recorded here are around 37,000 clones; the top ten clones represent approximately 6.4%. Specimen: blood buffy coat. The receptors come from a woman between 18 and 75 years old with a cervical HPV16 infection that either progressed to CIN3+ or cleared (not recorded which).

Remarks on this clone: The sequenced fragment ends 3 residues before the CDR3 boundary, so the rest is inferred from the germline J gene. The chain recombines TRBV7-3 with TRBJ1-1; maybe TRBD1 (6 bases). The germline gives CDR1 SGHTA, CDR2 FQGTGA. This CDR3 region has 11 residues. The CDR3 bases that were read are TGTGCCAGCAGCTCCGGGACAGAA. Amino acid sequence: CASSSGTE. The whole CDR3 sequence reads CASSSGTEAFF.

Remarks on this clone: The read ends 3 residues before the CDR3 terminus; that terminus is restored from the germline J gene. The gene calls are TRBV19 and TRBJ1-6, with D perhaps TRBD1 (6 bases). The germline CDR1 and CDR2 sequences are LNHDA and SQIVND (reference sequence). CDR3 length equals 13 residues. The germline V and J ends were trimmed by 6 bases and 7 bases, with 10 bases remaining between them. The part of the CDR3 DNA that was read is TGTGCCAGTAGCGAAACAGGGAATTCACCC. This gives the protein CASSETGNSP. The complete CDR3 sequence is CASSETGNSPLHF.

A word on this clone: The read halts 3 residues ahead of the CDR3 end, with the missing end drawn from the germline J gene. This sequence joins TRBV6-2 or TRBV6-3 and TRBJ2-1, with 11 nucleotides matching TRBD1. Germline V CDR1 and CDR2: MNHEY, SVGEGT. The CDR3 consists of 13 residues. V was clipped by 6 bases and J by 7 bases; unmatched bases: 2. The CDR3 bases that were read are TGTGCCAGCAGAGGGACAGGGGGGAATGAG. It specifies CASRGTGGNE. The whole CDR3 protein is CASRGTGGNEQFF.

Turning to this clone: The read falls 3 residues short of the CDR3 end, and the missing part is taken from the germline J gene. The J gene is TRBJ2-3, the V gene TRBV2; tentative D call: TRBD1 (5 bases). The CDR3 contains 14 residues. The germline V gene has CDR1 SNHLY and CDR2 FYNNEI. This CDR3 is CASVGRQYQETQYF. The CDR3 DNA, read in part, is TGTGCCAGCGTGGGGCGACAGTACCAAGAGACG.

In the case of this clone: One end of the junction is discordant with germline, which a read error may explain. Sequencing ends 3 residues short of the CDR3 end; the germline J gene provides the rest. The chain joins TRBV19 to TRBJ1-2, with D possibly being TRBD1 (6 bases). The CDR3 has 15 residues. The germline V gene encodes CDR1 LNHDA and CDR2 SQIVND (reference sequence). The CDR3 region is CASSLDRSSYNDYTF. Partial CDR3 DNA: TGTGCCAGTAGTCTAGACAGGAGCTCCTACAATGAC.

As concerns this clone: The CDR3 is cut off 3 residues early in the read; its end comes from the germline J gene. This chain uses TRBV2 with TRBJ1-1; no clear D. Germline V lookup: CDR1 SNHLY, CDR2 FYNNEI. The CDR3 is made up of 13 amino acids. V was trimmed by 10 bases and J by 3 bases, leaving 15 bases between them. CDR3 loop: CATTPPADTEAFF. The part of the CDR3 DNA that was read is TGTGCCACCACTCCCCCCGCCGACACTGAA.

Concerning this clone: The CDR3 end is not reached by the read, which stops 3 residues before it; the germline J gene fills it in. V is TRBV7-3 and J is TRBJ2-3, with no clear D. V was shortened by 4 bases and J by 3 bases, with 8 bases between the two germline ends. The CDR3 extends over 13 amino acids. Germline loops: CDR1 SGHTA, CDR2 FQGTGA. The covered CDR3 bases are TGTGCCAGCAGCTCCGTATTGACAGATACG. Translation gives CASSSVLTDT. The full CDR3 is CASSSVLTDTQYF.

Comments on this clone: The CDR3 goes on 3 residues after the read ends, and that part is filled in from the germline J gene. The chain uses TRBV7-8 and TRBJ2-1; D is perhaps TRBD2 (5 bases). Trimming left V 5 bases short and J 0 bases short, with 11 bases between. Germline assignment: CDR1 SGHVS and CDR2 FQNEAQ. There are 15 residues in the CDR3. CDR3 residues: CASSPSGNSYNEQFF. The DNA read from the CDR3 is TGTGCCAGCAGCCCGAGCGGTAACTCCTACAATGAG.

A note on this clone: The sequence runs out 3 residues before the end of the CDR3; the remainder is reconstructed from the germline J gene. The chain couples TRBV18 to TRBJ2-1, with D hard to call. This CDR3 comprises 15 residues. The germline V gene has CDR1 KGHSH and CDR2 LQKENI. V was clipped by 4 bases and J by 7 bases, with 17 bases between them. The CDR3 loop reads CASSRANNKGNEQFF. The sequenced part of the CDR3 DNA is TGTGCCAGCTCACGTGCAAATAATAAAGGGAATGAG.

Turning to this clone: The CDR3 end lies 3 residues beyond the end of the read and is filled in from the germline J gene. The chain recombines TRBV18 with TRBJ1-5; D uncertain. The CDR3 sequence is 13 residues long. Trimming removed 4 bases at V and 5 bases at J, with 9 bases between. Germline CDR1 and CDR2: KGHSH and LQKENI. The CDR3 region is CASSRQKDQPQHF. The sequenced CDR3 bases are TGTGCCAGCTCACGGCAGAAGGATCAGCCC.

As to this clone: The read is 3 residues too short to cover the CDR3 end, so that end is filled in from the germline J gene. This sequence joins TRBV11-2 and TRBJ2-1; 9 bases line up with TRBD2. The V gene end was trimmed by 5 bases and the J gene end by 5 bases; junction bases not matched to a gene: 4. CDR3 length: 14 residues. CDR1 is SGHAT and CDR2 is FQNNGV in the germline V gene. The sequenced part of the CDR3 DNA is TGTGCCAGCAGCGGATGGACTAGCGACAATGAG. Encoded protein: CASSGWTSDNE. The whole CDR3 protein is CASSGWTSDNEQFF.

The CDR3 loop reads CASIYTGMNTEAFF. Incomplete CDR3 DNA: TGTGCCAGCATCTATACAGGGATGAACACTGAA. J is TRBJ1-1 and V is TRBV7-9; tentatively, D is TRBD1 (6 bases). The read ends 3 residues shy of where the CDR3 ends; the end is completed using the germline J gene. V lost 7 bases to trimming and J lost 0 bases, with 12 bases between them. The CDR3 consists of 14 residues. CDR1 is SEHNR, CDR2 FQNEAQ, per germline (reference sequence).

Here the CDR3 reads CAISFTDEQYF. Incomplete CDR3 DNA: TGTGCCATCAGCTTCACTGACGAG. The chain employs TRBV10-3 and TRBJ2-7; D gene ambiguous. The CDR3 is cut off 3 residues early in the read; its end comes from the germline J gene. Germline V gene lookup returns CDR1 ENHRY and CDR2 SYGVKD. The CDR3 is 11 amino acids. The V end lost 6 bases, the J end lost 5 bases, and 8 bases lay between the germline ends.

As concerns this clone: Read data end 3 residues before the CDR3 end; the end is taken from the germline J gene. This chain links TRBV30 with TRBJ2-7; 7 positions match TRBD2. CDR1 and CDR2 (germline): GTSNPN, SVGIG (reference sequence). V trimming: 1 base; J trimming: 4 bases; junction bases outside the gene matches: 1. The CDR3 is 12 amino acids. The CDR3 protein is CAWSGAGYEQYF. The covered CDR3 bases are TGTGCCTGGAGTGGAGCGGGATACGAG.

The CDR3 DNA, read in part, is TGTGCCAGCTCACCGGGACTAGGACGAGAAAAA. Translated: CASSPGLGREK. The full CDR3 protein reads CASSPGLGREKLFF. The V call is TRBV18, the J call TRBJ1-4; weak D call: TRBD1 (5 bases). The read stops 3 residues short of the end of the CDR3; the missing end is completed from the germline J gene. Germline V gives CDR1 KGHSH, CDR2 LQKENI. CDR3 size: 14 residues. V was pared by 3 bases and J by 8 bases, with 13 bases between. Full variable domain (rest looked up from reference TRBV18 and TRBJ1-4): NAGVMQNPRHLVRRRGQEARLRCSPMKGHSHVYWYRQLPEEGLKFMVYLQKENIIDESGMPKERFSAEFPKEGPSILRIQQVVRGDSAAYFCASSPGLGREKLFFGSGTQLSVL.

Turning to this clone: The CDR3 end falls 3 residues outside the read, so it is completed with the germline J gene. J is TRBJ2-6 and V is TRBV7-2, with 7 bases identical to TRBD1. The CDR3 length is 14 residues. In germline, CDR1 is SGHTA, CDR2 FQGNSA. With 5 bases clipped from V and 4 bases from J, the junction kept 2 bases outside the gene matches. CDR3: CASSPGGGANVLTF. The covered CDR3 bases are TGTGCCAGCAGCCCAGGGGGAGGGGCCAACGTC.

In the case of this clone: Read sequence stops 3 residues before the CDR3 end, and the germline J gene provides the missing end. The chain carries TRBV20-1 and TRBJ2-2; 9 bases are shared with TRBD2. Germline CDR1 DFQATT, CDR2 SNEGSKA (reference sequence). This CDR3 region has 14 residues. J was trimmed by 6 bases and V by 5 bases; bases with no gene match: 7. The sequenced CDR3 bases are TGCAGTGCTCGGGGGACTAGCTCCGCCGGGGAG. As protein: CSARGTSSAGE. The CDR3 in its entirety is CSARGTSSAGELFF.

With respect to this clone: With the read ending 3 residues before the CDR3 end, the germline J gene is used to fill in that end. The V gene is TRBV5-5, the J gene TRBJ1-6, with TRBD1 identical over 7 bases. CDR1 and CDR2 (germline): SGHKS, YYEKEE (reference sequence). The J segment lost 8 bases and the V segment lost 1 base, leaving 6 bases of the junction unmatched. The CDR3 consists of 15 residues. Incomplete CDR3 DNA: TGTGCCAGCAGCTTGAGACAGGGAAGGGATTCACCC. Encoded protein: CASSLRQGRDSP. The whole CDR3 reads CASSLRQGRDSPLHF.

Of note for this clone: The CDR3 goes on 3 residues after the read ends, and that part is filled in from the germline J gene. The chain uses TRBV2 and TRBJ1-1; D remains ambiguous. Germline-derived CDR1 and CDR2 are SNHLY and FYNNEI. Trimming left V 5 bases short and J 5 bases short, with 9 bases between. The CDR3 has 12 amino acids. Partial CDR3 DNA: TGTGCCAGCAGTCCACAAGGGACTGAA. Protein: CASSPQGTE. The full CDR3 sequence reads CASSPQGTEAFF.

Comment on this clone: Read data end 3 residues before the CDR3 end; the end is taken from the germline J gene. J is TRBJ1-1 and V is TRBV30; weak D call: TRBD1 (5 bases). This CDR3 spans 14 amino acids. V shed 5 bases and J shed 4 bases, with 17 bases lying between them. Germline CDR1 and CDR2: GTSNPN and SVGIG (reference sequence). The covered CDR3 bases are TGTGCCTGGGCCATGGGGGGATGGTCCACTGAA. This gives the protein CAWAMGGWSTE. The CDR3 in its entirety is CAWAMGGWSTEAFF.

The CDR3 loop is CAITPGQGLSYTF. The sequenced part of the CDR3 DNA is TGTGCCATTACCCCGGGACAGGGACTAAGC. The chain carries TRBV10-3 and TRBJ1-2; 9 nucleotides match TRBD1. The CDR3 end lies 3 residues beyond the end of the read and is filled in from the germline J gene. CDR1 is ENHRY and CDR2 is SYGVKD in the germline V gene. CDR3 length: 13 residues.

Of note for this clone: The CDR3 end falls 3 residues outside the read, so it is completed with the germline J gene. The rearrangement joins TRBV6-1 to TRBJ1-6; D is unresolved. The CDR3 is made up of 18 amino acids. V was shortened by 1 base and J by 3 bases, with 16 bases between the two germline ends. Germline V gives CDR1 MNHNS, CDR2 SASEGT. CDR3 loop: CASSEVGNSHLYNSPLHF. The CDR3 bases that were read are TGTGCCAGCAGTGAAGTAGGAAACAGCCATCTCTATAATTCACCC.

A word on this clone: The read ends 3 residues shy of where the CDR3 ends; the end is completed using the germline J gene. The chain employs TRBV20-1 and TRBJ2-7, with 7 bases lining up with TRBD2. Germline values: CDR1 DFQATT, CDR2 SNEGSKA (reference sequence). This CDR3 is 12 amino acids long. J was trimmed by 4 bases and V by 0 bases; bases with no gene match: 0. Partial CDR3 DNA: TGCAGTGCTAGAGAGCGGGAGTACGAG. This codes for CSAREREYE. From start to end, the CDR3 is CSAREREYEQYF.

Measured by frequency, this clone is medium-sized. The CDR3 extends 3 residues past the end of the read, so its final part is completed from the germline J gene. The same CDR3 arises from other DNA sequences in this sample as well. This chain links TRBV19 with TRBJ2-5, with a weak D call TRBD1 (6 bases). V dropped 3 bases and J dropped 5 bases, with 10 bases sitting between them. Germline assignment: CDR1 LNHDA and CDR2 SQIVND (reference sequence). This CDR3 region has 13 residues. CDR3 DNA (partial): TGTGCCAGTAGTATTACCCAGGGGGAGACC. As protein: CASSITQGET. The CDR3 in its entirety is CASSITQGETQYF.

With regard to this clone: The observed sequence ends 3 residues before the CDR3 terminus, with the missing tail filled in from the germline J gene. The chain links TRBV7-3 to TRBJ2-5; 7 bases fit TRBD2. Germline V gene data show CDR1 as SGHTA and CDR2 as FQGTGA. The CDR3 runs to 14 residues. The V gene end was trimmed by 2 bases and the J gene end by 5 bases; junction bases not matched to a gene: 5. CDR3 bases read: TGTGCCAGCAGCTTAGTAGCGCGGGGGGAGACC. This codes for CASSLVARGET. The CDR3 in full is CASSLVARGETQYF.

Comment on this clone: The CDR3 extends 3 residues past the end of the read, so its final part is completed from the germline J gene. The chain combines TRBV5-1 with TRBJ2-3; 7 positions agree with TRBD2. The CDR3 has 16 residues. Trimming cost V 0 bases and J 1 base; bases outside gene matches: 5. Germline loops: CDR1 SGHRS, CDR2 YFSETQ. CDR3 sequence reads: CASSLEASGGTDTQYF. Partial CDR3 DNA: TGCGCCAGCAGCTTGGAGGCTAGCGGAGGCACAGATACG.

With regard to this clone: The read falls 3 residues short of the CDR3 end, and the missing part is taken from the germline J gene. This sequence joins TRBV30 and TRBJ2-3, with unresolved D. This CDR3 has 12 amino acids. Germline CDR1 is GTSNPN and CDR2 is SVGIG (reference sequence). The DNA read from the CDR3 is TGTGCCTGGGAGCGCCAACAAGAGACG. It translates to CAWERQQET. From start to end, the CDR3 is CAWERQQETQYF. Supplemented by reference TRBV30 and TRBJ2-3, the full variable domain reads SQTIHQWPATLVQPVGSPLSLECTVEGTSNPNLYWYRQAAGRGLQLLFYSVGIGQISSEVPQNLSASRPQDRQFILSSKKLLLSDSGFYLCAWERQQETQYFGPGTRLTVL.

Worth noting for this clone: The CDR3 extends 3 residues past the end of the read, so its final part is completed from the germline J gene. The J gene is TRBJ2-2, the V gene TRBV5-1; D call uncertain. There are 15 residues in the CDR3. The germline V gene encodes CDR1 SGHRS and CDR2 YFSETQ. This chain's CDR3 is CASSLVAIYNSPLFF. CDR3 DNA, as far as it was read: TGCGCCAGCAGCTTGGTGGCCATATATAATTCACCG.

The DNA read from the CDR3 is TGTGCCAGTTCGCCCGGCCAGGAGGATGAAAAG. Translating gives CASSPGQEDEK. The entire CDR3 is CASSPGQEDEKLFF. The chain carries TRBV19 and TRBJ2-2, with a tentative D call TRBD2 (5 bases). With the read ending 3 residues before the CDR3 end, the germline J gene is used to fill in that end. CDR1 and CDR2 (germline): LNHDA, SQIVND (reference sequence). The CDR3 runs to 14 residues. Drawing the rest from reference TRBV19 and TRBJ2-2, the complete variable domain is DGGITQSPKYLFRKEGQNVTLSCEQNLNHDAMYWYRQDPGQGLRLIYYSQIVNDFQKGDIAEGYSVSREKKESFPLTVTSAQKNPTAFYLCASSPGQEDEKLFFGEGSRLTVL.

Concerning this clone: The CDR3 end falls 3 residues outside the read, so it is completed with the germline J gene. This chain uses TRBV12-3 or TRBV12-4 with TRBJ1-6; 7 positions match TRBD1. The J segment lost 4 bases and the V segment lost 6 bases, leaving 12 bases of the junction unmatched. The CDR3 extends over 17 amino acids. The CDR3 protein is CASSPTTGRLYNSPLHF. Partial CDR3 DNA: TGTGCCAGCAGCCCAACGACAGGGAGACTTTATAATTCACCC.

To note about this clone: Sequencing ends 3 residues short of the CDR3 end; the germline J gene provides the rest. V is TRBV11-3 and J is TRBJ1-2; D is uncertain. The V gene's germline CDR1 is SGHNT and CDR2 YENEEA. CDR3 length: 13 residues. This chain's CDR3 is CASSLERHNDYTF. The CDR3 bases that were read are TGTGCCAGCAGCTTAGAGCGGCACAATGAC.